This entry is about one T cell receptor (beta chain). When the RNA was reverse transcribed, random hexamers were used with an input of 0.5 to 1 ug. Via MiXCR, TCRdb re-called the immunoSEQ multiplex PCR reads, giving one row per CDR3 protein. The sample gives some 170,000 distinct CDR3 sequences, less than 95% of which show up once; less than 0.12% is in the top ten. The sample belongs to a study of CD8 T cells in Susac syndrome. The individuals used as controls were healthy donors who had been matched for both age and sex. This CDR3 has 17 amino acids. Germline V gives CDR1 LGHDT, CDR2 YNNKEL (reference sequence). Losses at the gene ends were 1 base for V and 3 bases for J; bases not matched to a gene: 10.

Sequencing was performed on CD4+ T cells from PBMCs. The source is a human donor in good health. This chain connects TRBV3-1 to TRBJ2-3, with 7 positions matching TRBD1. The CDR3 DNA reads as TGTGCCAGCAGCCAAGGACTTACAGGGGAAGCTACAGATACGCAGTATTTT. Translating gives CASSQGLTGEATDTQYF.